The entry that follows covers one T cell receptor (beta chain) sequence. Its antigen is unknown. Clones were sequenced by immunoSEQ multiplex PCR, and TCRdb holds only the in-frame ones, with some missing. The sample lists about 700,000 clones, 92% occurring once. The CDR3 contains 14 residues. Germline-derived CDR1 and CDR2 are SGHTS and YDEGEE. J was trimmed by 8 bases and V by 6 bases; bases with no gene match: 11. This record comes from a study of shared clonotypes between healthy human individuals. Positive CCR7 selection of CD45RO-negative cells yielded the naive CD8 cells, and terminally differentiated effector memory CD45RA+ cells were excluded. There were only Caucasian adults among the donors, and all lived in Nashville, Tennessee. Findings of the study overall: Rarefaction exposed incomplete sorted-subset sequencing despite large depth. Collection of samples was limited to blood; tissue repertoires likely differ. Some naive CD4 clonotypes, 4% to 6%, turned up in common across four donors.

The TCR originated in a young man in good health. Input material: naive CD8+ T cells sorted from blood. The genes are TRBV5-8 and TRBJ1-2, with 9 bases aligning to TRBD1. CDR3 sequence (DNA): TGTGCCAGCACCCCAACCGGGACAGGGACCGGCTACACCTTC. Translation gives CASTPTGTGTGYTF.